This T cell receptor beta chain was recovered during a study of cytotoxic CD8 clonotypes in ibrutinib-treated CLL. Study summary: Investigators reported some 25 partial and 2 complete responses; after median about 74 months, approximately 15 patients remained remitted and about 12 progressed.

This clone was found once. The protocol was immunoSEQ multiplex PCR, while the TCRdb copy is restricted to in-frame clones and leaves out a portion. The sample consists of more than 75,000 clones, 77% of them appearing once. The CDR3 runs to 15 residues. The V gene lost 0 bases and the J gene lost 1 base, with 9 bases spanning the gap. Germline V CDR1 and CDR2: ENHRY, SYGVKD. The chain is built from TRBV10-3 and TRBJ1-2; D gene unclear. The sample here was PBMCs, taken after 24 months of ibrutinib treatment. This receptor was taken from a human donor with chronic lymphocytic leukemia. CDR3 sequence (DNA): TGTGCCATCAGTGAGTCTGGGCGGGATAACTATGGCTACACCTTC. Translating gives CAISESGRDNYGYTF.